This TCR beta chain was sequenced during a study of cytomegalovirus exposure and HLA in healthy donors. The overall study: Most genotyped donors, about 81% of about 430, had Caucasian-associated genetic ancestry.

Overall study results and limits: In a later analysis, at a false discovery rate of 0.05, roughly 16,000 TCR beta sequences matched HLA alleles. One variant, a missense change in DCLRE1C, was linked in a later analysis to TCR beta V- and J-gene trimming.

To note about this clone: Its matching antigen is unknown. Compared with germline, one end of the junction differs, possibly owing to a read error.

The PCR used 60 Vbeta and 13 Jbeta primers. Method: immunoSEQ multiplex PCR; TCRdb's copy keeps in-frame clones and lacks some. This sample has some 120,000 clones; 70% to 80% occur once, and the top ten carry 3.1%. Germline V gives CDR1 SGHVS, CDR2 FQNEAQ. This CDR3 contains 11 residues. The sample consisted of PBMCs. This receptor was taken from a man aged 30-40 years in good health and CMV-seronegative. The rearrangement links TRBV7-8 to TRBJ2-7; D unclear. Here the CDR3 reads CASSDSYGQYF. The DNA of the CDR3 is TGTGCCAGCAGTGATTCATACGGGCAGTACTTC.